The clone carrying this TCR beta chain was counted once. This record belongs to a study of cytomegalovirus exposure and HLA in healthy donors. Each donor's status was that of a healthy bone marrow donor. The V gene's germline CDR1 is SGDLS and CDR2 YYNGEE. Trimming took off 4 bases at V and 8 bases at J, with 21 bases between the two ends. This CDR3 region has 15 residues. This PCR relied on a set of 60 Vbeta primers and 13 Jbeta primers. This table comes from immunoSEQ multiplex PCR, and its TCRdb copy is limited to in-frame clones, with some not included. The table shows roughly 93,000 clones, with 76% occurring only once.

Sequencing input: PBMCs. This clonotype was obtained from a man aged 40-50 years in good health and CMV-seronegative. The genes are TRBV9 and TRBJ1-2; D is unresolved. The CDR3 bases are TGTGCCAGCAGCTCCAGACCGGGTTTGGCCTGGGGCTACACCTTC. As protein: CASSSRPGLAWGYTF.